The T cell receptor beta chain described here comes from a study of cytomegalovirus exposure and HLA in healthy donors. V lost 2 bases and J lost 0; bases outside the gene matches: 8. CDR1 and CDR2 (germline): GTSNPN, SVGIG (reference sequence). The CDR3 spans 16 residues. Both 60 Vbeta primers and 13 Jbeta primers went into the PCR. TCRdb's copy holds only in-frame clones and misses some; the assay was immunoSEQ multiplex PCR. In the table there are 250,000 or so clones, about 84% of which are singletons. The chain is built from TRBV30 and TRBJ2-3; 7 nucleotides agree with TRBD1. The source of this sequence is a human donor in good health. The sample comprised PBMCs. DNA of the CDR3: TGTGCCTGGAGTCACACCGGGACAGCGAGCACAGATACGCAGTATTTT. Its translation: CAWSHTGTASTDTQYF. Full variable domain (missing parts from reference TRBV30 and TRBJ2-3): SQTIHQWPATLVQPVGSPLSLECTVEGTSNPNLYWYRQAAGRGLQLLFYSVGIGQISSEVPQNLSASRPQDRQFILSSKKLLLSDSGFYLCAWSHTGTASTDTQYFGPGTRLTVL.